This entry is about one TCR beta chain. The same CDR3 can be traced to other DNA sequences in this sample. The method was immunoSEQ multiplex PCR; TCRdb's version includes in-frame clones alone and lacks a portion of them. The repertoire holds about 410,000 clones, with 80% to 95% as singletons. This sample was included in a study of control samples from healthy donors and cancer patients. CDR1 and CDR2 from the germline V gene are MDHEN and SYDVKM. The CDR3 loop spans 15 amino acids. V lost 6 bases to trimming and J lost 0 bases; unmatched junction nucleotides: 1. Sequenced: PBMCs. The chain joins TRBV28 to TRBJ1-6; TRBD1 agrees at 8 bases. The sequence was obtained from a middle-aged man with head and neck cancer. CDR3: CASRGTGSYNSPLHF. CDR3 DNA: TGTGCCAGCAGGGGGACAGGCTCCTATAATTCACCCCTCCACTTT.